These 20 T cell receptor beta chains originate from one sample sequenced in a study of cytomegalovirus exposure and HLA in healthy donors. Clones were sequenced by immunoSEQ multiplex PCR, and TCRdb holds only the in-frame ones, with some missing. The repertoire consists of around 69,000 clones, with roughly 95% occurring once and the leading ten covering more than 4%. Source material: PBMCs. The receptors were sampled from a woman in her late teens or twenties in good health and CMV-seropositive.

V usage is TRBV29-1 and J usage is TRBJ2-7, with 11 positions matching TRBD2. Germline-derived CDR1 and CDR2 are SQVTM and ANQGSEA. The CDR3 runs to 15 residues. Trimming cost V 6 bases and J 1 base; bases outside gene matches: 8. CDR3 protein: CSVRLAGPLSYEQYF. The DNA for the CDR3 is TGCAGCGTCCGACTAGCGGGGCCCTTATCCTACGAGCAGTACTTC.

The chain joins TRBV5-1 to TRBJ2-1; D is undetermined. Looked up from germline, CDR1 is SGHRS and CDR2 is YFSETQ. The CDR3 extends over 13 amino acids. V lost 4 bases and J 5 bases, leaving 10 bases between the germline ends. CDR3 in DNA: TGCGCCAGCAGCCCCACTTTGAACAATGAGCAGTTCTTC. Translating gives CASSPTLNNEQFF.

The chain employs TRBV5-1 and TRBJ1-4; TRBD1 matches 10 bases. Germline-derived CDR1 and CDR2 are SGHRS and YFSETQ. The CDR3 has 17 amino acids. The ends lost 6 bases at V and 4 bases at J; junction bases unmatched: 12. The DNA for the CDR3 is TGCGCCAGCACGTTGTCCCGGGACAGGGGAGATAATGAAAAACTGTTTTTT. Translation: CASTLSRDRGDNEKLFF.

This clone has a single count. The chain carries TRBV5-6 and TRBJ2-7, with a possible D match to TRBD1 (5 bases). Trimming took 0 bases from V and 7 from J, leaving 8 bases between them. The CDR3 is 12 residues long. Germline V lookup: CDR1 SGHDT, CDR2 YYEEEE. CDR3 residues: CASSLVRGEQYF. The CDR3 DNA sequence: TGTGCCAGCAGCTTGGTTAGGGGAGAGCAGTACTTC.

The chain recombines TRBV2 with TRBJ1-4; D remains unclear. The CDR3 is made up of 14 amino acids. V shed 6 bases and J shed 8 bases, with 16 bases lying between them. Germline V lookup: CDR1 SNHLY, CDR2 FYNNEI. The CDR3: CASSGLRSQEKLFF. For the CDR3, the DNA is TGTGCCAGCAGCGGACTCCGTTCTCAGGAAAAACTGTTTTTT.

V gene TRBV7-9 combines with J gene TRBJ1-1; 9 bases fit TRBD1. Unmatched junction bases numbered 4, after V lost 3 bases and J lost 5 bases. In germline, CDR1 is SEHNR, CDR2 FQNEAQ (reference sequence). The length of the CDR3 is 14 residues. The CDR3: CASSLLDRGTEAFF. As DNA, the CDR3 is TGTGCCAGCAGCTTGCTGGACAGGGGTACTGAAGCTTTCTTT.

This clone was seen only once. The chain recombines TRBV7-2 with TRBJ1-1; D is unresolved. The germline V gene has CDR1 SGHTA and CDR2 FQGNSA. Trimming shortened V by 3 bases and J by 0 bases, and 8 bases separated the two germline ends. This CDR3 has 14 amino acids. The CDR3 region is CASSFWTVNTEAFF. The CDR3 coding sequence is TGTGCCAGCAGCTTCTGGACTGTGAACACTGAAGCTTTCTTT.

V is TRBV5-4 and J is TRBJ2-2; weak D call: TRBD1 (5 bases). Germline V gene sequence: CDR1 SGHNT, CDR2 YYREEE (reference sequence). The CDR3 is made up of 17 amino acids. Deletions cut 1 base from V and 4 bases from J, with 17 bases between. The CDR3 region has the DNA TGTGCCAGCAGCTTGCCCGGCAGTGGGGCCATCACCGGGGAGCTGTTTTTT. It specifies CASSLPGSGAITGELFF.

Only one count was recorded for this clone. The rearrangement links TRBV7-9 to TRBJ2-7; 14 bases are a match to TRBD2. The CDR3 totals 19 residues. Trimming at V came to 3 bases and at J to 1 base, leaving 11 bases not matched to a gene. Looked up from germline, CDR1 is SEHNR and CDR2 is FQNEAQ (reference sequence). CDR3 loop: CASSLVTSGRAPFSYEQYF. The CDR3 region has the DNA TGTGCCAGCAGCTTGGTGACTAGCGGGAGGGCCCCCTTTTCCTACGAGCAGTACTTC.

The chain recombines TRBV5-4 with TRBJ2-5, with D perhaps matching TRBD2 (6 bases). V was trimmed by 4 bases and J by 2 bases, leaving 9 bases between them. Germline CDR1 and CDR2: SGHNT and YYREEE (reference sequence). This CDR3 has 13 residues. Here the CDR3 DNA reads TGTGCCAGCAGCATGGGACTGCAAGAGACCCAGTACTTC. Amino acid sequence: CASSMGLQETQYF.

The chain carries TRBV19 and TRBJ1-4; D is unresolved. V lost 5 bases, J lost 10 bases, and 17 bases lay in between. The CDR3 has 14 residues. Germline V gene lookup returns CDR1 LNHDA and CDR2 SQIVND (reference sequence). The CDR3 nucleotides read TGTGCCAGTAGTGGTGTCGCCGGCGGAGGAAAACTGTTTTTT. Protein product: CASSGVAGGGKLFF. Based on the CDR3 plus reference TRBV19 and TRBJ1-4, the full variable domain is DGGITQSPKYLFRKEGQNVTLSCEQNLNHDAMYWYRQDPGQGLRLIYYSQIVNDFQKGDIAEGYSVSREKKESFPLTVTSAQKNPTAFYLCASSGVAGGGKLFFGSGTQLSVL.

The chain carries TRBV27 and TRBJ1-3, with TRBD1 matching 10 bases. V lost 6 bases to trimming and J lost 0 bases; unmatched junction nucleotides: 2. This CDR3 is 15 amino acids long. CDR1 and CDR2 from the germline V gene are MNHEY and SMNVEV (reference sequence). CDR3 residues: CASRGTGVSGNTIYF. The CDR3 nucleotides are TGTGCCAGCAGGGGGACAGGGGTCTCTGGAAACACCATATATTTT.

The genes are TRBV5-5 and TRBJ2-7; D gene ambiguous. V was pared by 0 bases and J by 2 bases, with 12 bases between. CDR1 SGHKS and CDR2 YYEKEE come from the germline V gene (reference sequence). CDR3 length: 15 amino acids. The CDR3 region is CASSLAAQPTYEQYF. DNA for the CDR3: TGTGCCAGCAGCTTGGCCGCACAGCCCACCTACGAGCAGTACTTC.

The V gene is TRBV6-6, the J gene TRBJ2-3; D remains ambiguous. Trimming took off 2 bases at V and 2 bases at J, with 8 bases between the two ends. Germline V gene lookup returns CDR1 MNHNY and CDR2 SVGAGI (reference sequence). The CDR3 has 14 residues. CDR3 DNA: TGTGCCAGCAGTTACCGGGTGATCACAGATACGCAGTATTTT. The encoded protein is CASSYRVITDTQYF.

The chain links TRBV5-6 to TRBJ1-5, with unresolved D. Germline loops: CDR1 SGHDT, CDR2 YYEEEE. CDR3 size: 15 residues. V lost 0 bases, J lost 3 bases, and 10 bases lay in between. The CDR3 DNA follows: TGTGCCAGCAGCTTGGCGGGGAGACCCAATCAGCCCCAGCATTTT. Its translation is CASSLAGRPNQPQHF.

CDR3 DNA sequence: TGCGCCAGCAGCCAAGATTCGGTGGGAGGAGATACGCAGTATTTT. Amino acids: CASSQDSVGGDTQYF. This chain links TRBV4-3 with TRBJ2-3; possibly TRBD2 for D (6 bases). Trimming stripped 0 bases from V and 5 bases from J, with 12 bases between. Germline V gene sequence: CDR1 LGHNA, CDR2 YSLEER. The CDR3 extends over 15 amino acids.

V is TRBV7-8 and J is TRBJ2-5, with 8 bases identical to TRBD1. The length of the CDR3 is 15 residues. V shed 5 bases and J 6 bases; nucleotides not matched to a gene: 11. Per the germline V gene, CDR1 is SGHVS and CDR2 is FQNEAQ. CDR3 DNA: TGTGCCAGCAGCACCCCACGGACAGGGACGAAGACCCAGTACTTC. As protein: CASSTPRTGTKTQYF.

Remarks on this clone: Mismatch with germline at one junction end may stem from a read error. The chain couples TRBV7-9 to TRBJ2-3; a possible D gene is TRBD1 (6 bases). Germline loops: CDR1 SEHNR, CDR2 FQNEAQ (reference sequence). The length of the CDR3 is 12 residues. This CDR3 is CASSSIPGQMNF. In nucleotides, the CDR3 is TGTGCCAGCAGCTCAATACCGGGACAAATGAATTTT.

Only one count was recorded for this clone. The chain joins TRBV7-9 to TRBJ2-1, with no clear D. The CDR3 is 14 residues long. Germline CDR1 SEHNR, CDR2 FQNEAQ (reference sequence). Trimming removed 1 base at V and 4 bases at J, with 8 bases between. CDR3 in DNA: TGTGCCAGCAGCTTAGTAGTCAGGTACAATGAGCAGTTCTTC. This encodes CASSLVVRYNEQFF.

CDR3 DNA: TGCGCCAGCAGCCTTCCGGGGGGGGCAGGTGAGCAGTTCTTC. This gives the protein CASSLPGGAGEQFF. This chain joins TRBV4-1 and TRBJ2-1; 8 bases map to TRBD2. This CDR3 comprises 14 residues. V gave up 4 bases and J gave up 9 bases; unmatched junction bases: 8. CDR1 MGHRA and CDR2 YSYEKL come from the germline V gene.